The rows below give T cell receptor beta chains drawn from one sample of a study of blood T cell repertoires in COVID-19. Measured with immunoSEQ multiplex PCR; TCRdb has only the in-frame clones, and not every one. This sample has approximately 260,000 clones, with 70% to 90% found just once. Sequencing input: peripheral blood. The receptors shown here come from a woman aged 40 to 55 with acute or convalescent COVID-19. Each CDR3 is given with its conserved first and last residue. D genes are given only for firm matches. Not every row has a clone size; where given, it reads once, few, many or a size class.

cdr3_nt: TGTGCCAGCAGCCGCGGGACGGGTAACTATGGCTACACCTTC; cdr3_aa: CASSRGTGNYGYTF; clone_size: NA; v_call: TRBV5-6; d_call: NA; j_call: TRBJ1-2
cdr3_nt: TGTGCCAGCAGCGACTGGGACAGAGCCAATCAGCCCCAGCATTTT; cdr3_aa: CASSDWDRANQPQHF; clone_size: NA; v_call: TRBV7-2; d_call: TRBD1; j_call: TRBJ1-5
cdr3_nt: TGTGCCAGTAGTATAGGTAGCGGGGGGGTCTACAATGAGCAGTTCTTC; cdr3_aa: CASSIGSGGVYNEQFF; clone_size: once; v_call: TRBV19; d_call: TRBD2; j_call: TRBJ2-1
cdr3_nt: TGTGCCAGCAGCGAGGTACAGGGGACCACTGAAGCTTTCTTT; cdr3_aa: CASSEVQGTTEAFF; clone_size: NA; v_call: TRBV9; d_call: TRBD1; j_call: TRBJ1-1
cdr3_nt: TGTGCCAGCAGCCCGTCACAGGGATCTGGCTACACCTTC; cdr3_aa: CASSPSQGSGYTF; clone_size: few; v_call: TRBV3-1/TRBV3-2; d_call: NA; j_call: TRBJ1-2
cdr3_nt: TGTGCCAGCGGATACAGGGGGACCCAGTACTTC; cdr3_aa: CASGYRGTQYF; clone_size: NA; v_call: TRBV3-1/TRBV3-2; d_call: TRBD1; j_call: TRBJ2-5
cdr3_nt: TGTGCCAGCAGCTTGGTGGGGACTAGCGGGGGGGAGACCGGGGAGCTGTTTTTT; cdr3_aa: CASSLVGTSGGETGELFF; clone_size: NA; v_call: TRBV5-4; d_call: TRBD2; j_call: TRBJ2-2
cdr3_nt: TGTGCCAGCAGTGGTTTAGGTAGCGGGTCTACGCAGTATTTT; cdr3_aa: CASSGLGSGSTQYF; clone_size: NA; v_call: TRBV2; d_call: TRBD2; j_call: TRBJ2-3
cdr3_nt: TGTGCCAGCAGTTCCGTGACAGGGGGTAATCAGCCCCAGCATTTT; cdr3_aa: CASSSVTGGNQPQHF; clone_size: few; v_call: TRBV6-5; d_call: TRBD1; j_call: TRBJ1-5
cdr3_nt: TGTGCCAGCAGTGGGACTAGCGGGGGCACAGATACGCAGTATTTT; cdr3_aa: CASSGTSGGTDTQYF; clone_size: few; v_call: TRBV6-4; d_call: TRBD2; j_call: TRBJ2-3
cdr3_nt: TGTGCCAGCAGCGTAGCTAGCCCCACAGATACGCAGTATTTT; cdr3_aa: CASSVASPTDTQYF; clone_size: NA; v_call: TRBV9; d_call: NA; j_call: TRBJ2-3
cdr3_nt: TGTGCCACCAGCAGAGTTAAGACAGGGTCCTATAATTCACCCCTCCACTTT; cdr3_aa: CATSRVKTGSYNSPLHF; clone_size: NA; v_call: TRBV15; d_call: TRBD1; j_call: TRBJ1-6